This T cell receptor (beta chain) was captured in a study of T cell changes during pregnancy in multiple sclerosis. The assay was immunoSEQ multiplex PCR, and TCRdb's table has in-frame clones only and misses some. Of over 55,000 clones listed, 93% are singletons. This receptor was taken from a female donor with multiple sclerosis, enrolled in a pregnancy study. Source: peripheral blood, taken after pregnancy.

CDR3 sequence: CASSFTGQTYEQYF. In DNA form, the CDR3 reads TGTGCCAGCAGCTTTACGGGACAGACCTACGAGCAGTACTTC. The V call is TRBV7-9, the J call TRBJ2-7; 7 positions agree with TRBD1. Germline V gives CDR1 SEHNR, CDR2 FQNEAQ (reference sequence). The ends lost 3 bases at V and 2 bases at J; junction bases unmatched: 4. CDR3 length: 14 residues.